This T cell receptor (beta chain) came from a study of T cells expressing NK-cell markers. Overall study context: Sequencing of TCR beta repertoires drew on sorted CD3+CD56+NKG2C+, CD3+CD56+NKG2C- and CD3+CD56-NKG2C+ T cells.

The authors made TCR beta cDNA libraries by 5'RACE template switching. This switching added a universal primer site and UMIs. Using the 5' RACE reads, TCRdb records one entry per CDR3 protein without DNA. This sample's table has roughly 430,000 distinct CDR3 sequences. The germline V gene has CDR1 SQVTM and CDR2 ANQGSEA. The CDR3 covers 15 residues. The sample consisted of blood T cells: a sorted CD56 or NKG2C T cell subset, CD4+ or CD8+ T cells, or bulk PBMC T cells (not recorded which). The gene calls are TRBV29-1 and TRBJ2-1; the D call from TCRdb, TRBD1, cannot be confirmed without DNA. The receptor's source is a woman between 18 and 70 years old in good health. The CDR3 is CSVRGRDRGYNEQFF.